This TCR beta chain was identified during a study of CD8 T cells in Susac syndrome. Recently defined diagnostic criteria classed the Susac syndrome patients as definite or probable. Worth noting for this clonotype: Its target is unknown.

Study outcomes and limitations: Susac-specific public clones in total CD8+ repertoires numbered some 17; in CD8+ TEMRA repertoires, they numbered 5 or 6.

Germline CDR1 reads LGHNA; CDR2 reads YSLEER. The CDR3 runs to 13 residues. Between the trimmed V and J ends, which lost 4 bases and 3 bases, there was a span of 10 bases. An input of about 0.5 to 1 ug of RNA was subjected to reverse transcription using random hexamers. Coverage of TCR beta CDR3 amplification by immunoSEQ multiplex PCR extended to 54 Vbeta and 13 Jbeta. TCRdb processed the immunoSEQ multiplex PCR reads anew with MiXCR; each CDR3 protein has one entry. The repertoire holds some 120,000 distinct CDR3 sequences, with about 94% as singletons. The clonotype comes from a human donor with Susac syndrome. The sequenced sample consisted of CD8+ T cells from PBMCs. The V gene is TRBV4-3, the J gene TRBJ2-7, with D maybe TRBD1 (5 bases). This CDR3 is CASSPDTGYEQYF. In DNA form, the CDR3 reads TGCGCCAGCAGCCCGGACACCGGCTACGAGCAGTACTTC.